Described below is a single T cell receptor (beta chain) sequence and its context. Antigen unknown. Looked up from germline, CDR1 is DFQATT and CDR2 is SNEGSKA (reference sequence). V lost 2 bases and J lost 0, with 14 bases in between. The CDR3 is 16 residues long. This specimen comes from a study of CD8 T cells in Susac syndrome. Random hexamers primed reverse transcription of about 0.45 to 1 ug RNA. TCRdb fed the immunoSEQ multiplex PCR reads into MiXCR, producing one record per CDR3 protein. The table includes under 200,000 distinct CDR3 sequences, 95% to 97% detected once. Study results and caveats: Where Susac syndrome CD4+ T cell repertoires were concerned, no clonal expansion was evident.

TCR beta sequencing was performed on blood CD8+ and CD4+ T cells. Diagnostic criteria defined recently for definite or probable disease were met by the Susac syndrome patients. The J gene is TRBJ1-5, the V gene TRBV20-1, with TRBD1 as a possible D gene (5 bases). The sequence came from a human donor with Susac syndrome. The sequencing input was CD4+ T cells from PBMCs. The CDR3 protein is CSARLRRGYSNQPQHF. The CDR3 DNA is TGCAGTGCTAGACTTCGGAGGGGCTATAGCAATCAGCCCCAGCATTTT.